The 7 T cell receptor beta chains listed next were all sequenced from one sample in a study of CD8 T cells in ankylosing spondylitis. TCRdb re-called the 5' RACE reads through MiXCR, storing one row per CDR3 protein. The sample yields a few hundred thousand distinct CDR3 sequences, approximately 22% seen once. Sequenced material: blood, either unsorted or a sorted T cell fraction (not recorded which). Receptors originate from a male donor with ankylosing spondylitis or in good health (not recorded which).

The chain is built from TRBV7-8 and TRBJ2-2, with 8 bases that match TRBD2. Losses at the gene ends were 3 bases for V and 3 bases for J; bases not matched to a gene: 12. This CDR3 spans 18 amino acids. Germline V lookup: CDR1 SGHVS, CDR2 FQNEAQ. The CDR3 is CASSFPAGAQPHTGELFF. DNA of the CDR3: TGTGCCAGCAGCTTCCCAGCGGGGGCCCAACCTCACACCGGGGAGCTGTTTTTT.

The chain is built from TRBV14 and TRBJ2-7; the D gene could be TRBD1 or TRBD2 (5 bases each). CDR3 length: 17 amino acids. Trimming removed 1 base from V and 5 bases from J, with 21 bases in between. The germline V gene encodes CDR1 SGHDN and CDR2 FVKESK. CDR3 amino acids: CASSQAWGITTLDEQYF. In DNA, the CDR3 is TGTGCCAGCAGCCAAGCTTGGGGGATCACTACCCTGGACGAGCAGTACTTC.

The chain is built from TRBV20-1 and TRBJ2-7, with D tentatively TRBD2 (5 bases). V shed 7 bases and J shed 0 bases, with 13 bases lying between them. Germline V gene data show CDR1 as DFQATT and CDR2 as SNEGSKA (reference sequence). The CDR3 runs 13 residues. The CDR3: CSGLAPSSYEQYF. The DNA for the CDR3 is TGCAGTGGGCTAGCCCCGAGCTCCTACGAGCAGTACTTC.

The chain employs TRBV7-9 and TRBJ2-7, with D possibly called TRBD1 or TRBD2 (5 bases each). This CDR3 has 16 amino acids. Trimming took 1 base from V and 1 from J, leaving 14 bases between them. Germline CDR1 and CDR2: SEHNR and FQNEAQ (reference sequence). DNA for the CDR3: TGTGCCAGCAGCTTAGTCCGAAGGGACGGTTCCTACGAGCAGTACTTC. This encodes CASSLVRRDGSYEQYF.

The chain joins TRBV20-1 to TRBJ2-7, with D tentatively TRBD1 or TRBD2 (5 bases each). Trimming shortened V by 0 bases and J by 2 bases, and 14 bases separated the two germline ends. The CDR3 sequence is 15 residues long. Germline values: CDR1 DFQATT, CDR2 SNEGSKA (reference sequence). Here the CDR3 DNA reads TGCAGTGCTAGAGATTTTCGGGGCCGAACCTACGAGCAGTACTTC. Translating it yields CSARDFRGRTYEQYF.

This rearrangement joins TRBV27 to TRBJ1-6; no firm D call. The ends were cut back, 6 bases at V and 3 bases at J, with 3 bases in the middle. This CDR3 contains 12 residues. Germline CDR1 MNHEY, CDR2 SMNVEV (reference sequence). The CDR3 DNA reads as TGTGCCAGCAGCTACTATAATTCACCCCTCCACTTT. The encoded protein is CASSYYNSPLHF.

The chain carries TRBV19 and TRBJ2-1; D remains unclear. Trimming left V 3 bases short and J 4 bases short, with 19 bases between. Germline V lookup: CDR1 LNHDA, CDR2 SQIVND (reference sequence). There are 17 residues in the CDR3. CDR3 in amino acids: CASSIGWHTAQYNEQFF. The CDR3 DNA reads as TGTGCCAGTAGTATTGGTTGGCACACAGCTCAATACAATGAGCAGTTCTTC.